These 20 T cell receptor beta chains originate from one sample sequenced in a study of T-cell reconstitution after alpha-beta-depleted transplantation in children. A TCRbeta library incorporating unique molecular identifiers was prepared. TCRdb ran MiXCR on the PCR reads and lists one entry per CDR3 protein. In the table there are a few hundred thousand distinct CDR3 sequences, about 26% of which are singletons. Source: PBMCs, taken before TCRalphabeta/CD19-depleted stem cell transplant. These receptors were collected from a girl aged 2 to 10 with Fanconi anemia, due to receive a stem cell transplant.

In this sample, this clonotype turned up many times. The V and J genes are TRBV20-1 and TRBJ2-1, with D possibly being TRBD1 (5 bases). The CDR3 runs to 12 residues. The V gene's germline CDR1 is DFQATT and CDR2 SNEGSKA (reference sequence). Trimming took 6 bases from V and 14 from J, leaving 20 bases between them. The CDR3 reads CSADGPTLGEFF. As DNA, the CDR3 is TGCAGTGCGGACGGACCCACCCTAGGGGAGTTCTTC.

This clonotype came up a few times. The DNA for the CDR3 is TGCGCCAGCAGCACGGGACTAGTGACCTACAATGAGCAGTTCTTC. This encodes CASSTGLVTYNEQFF. This chain connects TRBV5-1 to TRBJ2-1; 8 bases agree with TRBD2. The CDR3 runs to 15 residues. J was trimmed by 2 bases and V by 4 bases; bases with no gene match: 5. CDR1 and CDR2 from the germline V gene are SGHRS and YFSETQ.

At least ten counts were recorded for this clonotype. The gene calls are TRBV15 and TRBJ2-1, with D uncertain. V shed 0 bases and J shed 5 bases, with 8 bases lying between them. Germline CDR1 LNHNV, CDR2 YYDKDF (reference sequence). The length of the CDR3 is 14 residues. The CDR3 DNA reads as TGTGCCACCAGCAGAGAGCGACTGAACAATGAGCAGTTCTTC. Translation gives CATSRERLNNEQFF.

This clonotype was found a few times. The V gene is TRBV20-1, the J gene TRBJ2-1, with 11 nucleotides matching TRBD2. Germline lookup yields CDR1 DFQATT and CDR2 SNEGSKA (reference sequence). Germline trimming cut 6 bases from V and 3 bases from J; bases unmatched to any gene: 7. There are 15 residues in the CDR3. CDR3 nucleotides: TGCAGTGCGGAAGGACTAGCGGGCCACTACAATGAGCAGTTCTTC. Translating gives CSAEGLAGHYNEQFF.

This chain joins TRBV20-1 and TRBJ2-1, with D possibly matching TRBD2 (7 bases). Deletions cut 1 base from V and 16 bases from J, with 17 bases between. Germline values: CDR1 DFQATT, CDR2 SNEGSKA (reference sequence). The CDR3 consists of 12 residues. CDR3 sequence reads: CSARVWGGLDFF. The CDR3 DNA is TGCAGTGCTAGAGTATGGGGGGGCCTAGACTTCTTC.

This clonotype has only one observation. The DNA for the CDR3 is TGCAGTGCTAGTTCCTGGGACGGTAACACCGGGGAGCTGTTTTTT. This encodes CSASSWDGNTGELFF. The chain links TRBV20-1 to TRBJ2-2, with D perhaps matching TRBD1 or TRBD2 (5 bases each). This CDR3 has 15 residues. In germline, CDR1 is DFQATT, CDR2 SNEGSKA (reference sequence). Trimming pared 3 bases from V and 2 bases from J, leaving 13 bases between.

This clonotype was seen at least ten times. CDR3 nucleotide sequence: TGCAGCGTAAGACAGGGGGCGAAGGAGCAGTACTTC. Translating gives CSVRQGAKEQYF. This chain joins TRBV29-1 and TRBJ2-7; 10 bases map to TRBD1. There are 12 residues in the CDR3. The germline CDR1 and CDR2 sequences are SQVTM and ANQGSEA. V was pared by 6 bases and J by 7 bases, with 6 bases of the junction left unmatched.

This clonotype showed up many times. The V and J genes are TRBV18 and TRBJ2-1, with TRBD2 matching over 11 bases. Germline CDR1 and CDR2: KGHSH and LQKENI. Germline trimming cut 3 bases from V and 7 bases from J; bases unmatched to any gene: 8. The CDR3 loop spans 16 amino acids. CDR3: CASSPIAGGPNNEQFF. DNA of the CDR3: TGTGCCAGCTCACCTATAGCGGGAGGGCCGAATAATGAGCAGTTCTTC.

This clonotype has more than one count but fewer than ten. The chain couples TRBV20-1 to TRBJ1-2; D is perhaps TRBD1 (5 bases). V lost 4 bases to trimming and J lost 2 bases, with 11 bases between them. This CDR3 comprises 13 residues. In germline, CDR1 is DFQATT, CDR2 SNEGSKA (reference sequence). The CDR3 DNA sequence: TGCAGTGCTATACAGCGGGACAACTATGGCTACACCTTC. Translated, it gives CSAIQRDNYGYTF.

The CDR3 sequence is CSASRTGGGTDTQYF. The CDR3 nucleotides are TGCAGTGCCAGTAGGACAGGGGGCGGCACAGATACGCAGTATTTT. The rearrangement joins TRBV20-1 to TRBJ2-3, with TRBD1 identical over 11 bases. The CDR3 extends over 15 amino acids. The V gene end was trimmed by 6 bases and the J gene end by 1 base; junction bases not matched to a gene: 6. Looked up from germline, CDR1 is DFQATT and CDR2 is SNEGSKA (reference sequence).

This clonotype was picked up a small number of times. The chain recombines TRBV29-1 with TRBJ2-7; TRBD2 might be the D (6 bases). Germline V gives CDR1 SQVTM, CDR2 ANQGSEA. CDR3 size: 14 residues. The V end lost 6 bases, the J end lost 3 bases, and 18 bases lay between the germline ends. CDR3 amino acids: CSVTGTDGSYEQYF. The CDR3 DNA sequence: TGCAGCGTAACCGGGACCGACGGGAGCTACGAGCAGTACTTC.

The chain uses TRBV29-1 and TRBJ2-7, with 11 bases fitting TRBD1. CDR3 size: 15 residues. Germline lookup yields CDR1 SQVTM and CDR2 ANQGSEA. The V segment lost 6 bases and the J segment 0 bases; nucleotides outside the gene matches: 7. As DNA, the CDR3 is TGCAGCGTCAACGGACAGGGGGCAAGCTCCTACGAGCAGTACTTC. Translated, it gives CSVNGQGASSYEQYF.

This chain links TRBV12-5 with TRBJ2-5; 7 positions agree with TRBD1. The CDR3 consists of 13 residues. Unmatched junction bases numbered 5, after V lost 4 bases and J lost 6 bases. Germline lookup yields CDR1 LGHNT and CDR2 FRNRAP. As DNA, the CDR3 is TGTGCTAGTGGTTATGACAGGGCGCAGACCCAGTACTTC. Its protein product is CASGYDRAQTQYF.

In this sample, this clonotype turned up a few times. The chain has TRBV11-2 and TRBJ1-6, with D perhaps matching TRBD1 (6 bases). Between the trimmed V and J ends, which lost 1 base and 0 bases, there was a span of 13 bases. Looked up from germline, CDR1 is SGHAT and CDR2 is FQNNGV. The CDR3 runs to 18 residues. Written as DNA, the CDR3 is TGTGCCAGCAGCTTAGTCGGGACACCGAGCTCCTATAATTCACCCCTCCACTTT. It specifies CASSLVGTPSSYNSPLHF.

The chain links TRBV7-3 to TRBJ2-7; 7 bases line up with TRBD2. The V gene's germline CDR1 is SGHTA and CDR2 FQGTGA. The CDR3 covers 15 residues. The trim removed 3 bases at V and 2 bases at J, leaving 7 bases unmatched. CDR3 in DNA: TGTGCCAGCAGCTTGAGAGGCACTAGCGCCTACGAGCAGTACTTC. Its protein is CASSLRGTSAYEQYF.

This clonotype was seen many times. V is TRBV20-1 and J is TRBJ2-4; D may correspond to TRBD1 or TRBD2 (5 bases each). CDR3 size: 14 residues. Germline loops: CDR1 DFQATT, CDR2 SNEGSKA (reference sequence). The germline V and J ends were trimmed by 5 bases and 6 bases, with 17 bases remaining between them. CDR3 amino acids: CSADTGSRGNIQYF. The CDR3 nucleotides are TGCAGTGCTGATACAGGATCACGGGGAAACATTCAGTACTTC.

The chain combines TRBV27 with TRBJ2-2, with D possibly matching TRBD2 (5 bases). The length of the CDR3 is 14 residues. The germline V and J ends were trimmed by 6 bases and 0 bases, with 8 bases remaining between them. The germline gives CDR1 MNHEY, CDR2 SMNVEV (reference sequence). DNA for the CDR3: TGTGCCAGCAGACCGGGGACGAACACCGGGGAGCTGTTTTTT. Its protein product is CASRPGTNTGELFF.

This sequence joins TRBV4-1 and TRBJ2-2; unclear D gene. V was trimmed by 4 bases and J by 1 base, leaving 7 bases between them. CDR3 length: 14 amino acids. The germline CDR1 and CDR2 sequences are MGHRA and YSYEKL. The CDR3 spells CASSRPGNTGELFF. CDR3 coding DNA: TGCGCCAGCAGCCGACCAGGGAACACCGGGGAGCTGTTTTTT.

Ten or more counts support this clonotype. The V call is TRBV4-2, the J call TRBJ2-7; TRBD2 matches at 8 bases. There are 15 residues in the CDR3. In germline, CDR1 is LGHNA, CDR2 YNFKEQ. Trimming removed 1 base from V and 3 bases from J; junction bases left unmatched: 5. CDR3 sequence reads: CASSQVSGSDYEQYF. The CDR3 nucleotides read TGTGCCAGCAGCCAAGTAAGCGGGAGCGACTACGAGCAGTACTTC.

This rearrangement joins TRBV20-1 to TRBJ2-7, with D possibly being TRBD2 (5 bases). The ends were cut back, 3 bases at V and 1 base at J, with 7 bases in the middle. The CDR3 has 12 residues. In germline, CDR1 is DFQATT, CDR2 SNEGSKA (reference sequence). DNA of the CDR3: TGCAGTGCTAGTTCGGGGTCCTACGAGCAGTACTTC. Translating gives CSASSGSYEQYF.